The 18 T cell receptor beta chains reported below all come from one sample, sequenced in a study of blood T cell repertoires in COVID-19. Sequencing used immunoSEQ multiplex PCR; TCRdb keeps in-frame clones, though not all of them. This sample has hundreds of thousands of clones; over 80% occur once, and the top ten carry over 0.75%. Sequencing used PBMCs or T cells enriched from blood (not recorded which). Receptor source: a man aged 45-65 years who had been exposed to COVID-19.

The genes are TRBV9 and TRBJ2-3; 7 nucleotides align to TRBD2. The V gene end was trimmed by 2 bases and the J gene end by 2 bases; junction bases not matched to a gene: 2. The CDR3 consists of 14 residues. Per the germline V gene, CDR1 is SGDLS and CDR2 is YYNGEE. The CDR3 spells CASSVRGDTDTQYF. The CDR3 nucleotides read TGTGCCAGCAGCGTTCGGGGGGACACAGATACGCAGTATTTT.

CDR3 in DNA: TGTGCCAGCAGTCAGACAGGGACTAACTATGGCTACACCTTC. It translates to CASSQTGTNYGYTF. This chain connects TRBV28 to TRBJ1-2; 7 nucleotides align to TRBD1. This CDR3 contains 14 residues. J gave up 0 bases and V 5 bases, and 3 bases lay outside the gene matches. The germline gives CDR1 MDHEN, CDR2 SYDVKM.

V is TRBV5-4 and J is TRBJ1-2; D unclear. This CDR3 comprises 11 residues. Trimming removed 9 bases at V and 1 base at J, with 7 bases between. The germline V gene encodes CDR1 SGHNT and CDR2 YYREEE (reference sequence). The CDR3 loop is CAITDNYGYTF. The CDR3 coding sequence is TGTGCCATAACAGATAACTATGGCTACACCTTC.

Only one count was recorded for this clone. This sequence joins TRBV27 and TRBJ2-1; tentatively, D is TRBD2 (6 bases). Deletions cut 8 bases from V and 4 bases from J, with 24 bases between. Germline V gene data show CDR1 as MNHEY and CDR2 as SMNVEV (reference sequence). The length of the CDR3 is 17 residues. CDR3 coding DNA: TGTGCCAGCCGACTGTATAGGGAGGCGACGAGGTACAATGAGCAGTTCTTC. It specifies CASRLYREATRYNEQFF.

V usage is TRBV14 and J usage is TRBJ1-4; D is perhaps TRBD1 (6 bases). Germline V lookup: CDR1 SGHDN, CDR2 FVKESK. The CDR3 consists of 11 residues. V lost 2 bases and J lost 11, with 6 bases in between. The CDR3, as DNA: TGTGCCAGCAGCCAAACAGGGAAACTGTTTTTT. Amino acids: CASSQTGKLFF.

This clone was counted a single time. The V call is TRBV15, the J call TRBJ1-2, with 9 bases aligning to TRBD1. Germline loops: CDR1 LNHNV, CDR2 YYDKDF (reference sequence). V was clipped by 0 bases and J by 8 bases; unmatched bases: 7. The CDR3 length is 15 residues. Here the CDR3 reads CATSRDLGQGGGYTF. The CDR3 nucleotides read TGTGCCACCAGCAGAGATCTGGGACAGGGCGGGGGCTACACCTTC. Together with reference TRBV15 and TRBJ1-2, the CDR3 gives the full variable domain: DAMVIQNPRYQVTQFGKPVTLSCSQTLNHNVMYWYQQKSSQAPKLLFHYYDKDFNNEADTPDNFQSRRPNTSFCFLDIRSPGLGDTAMYLCATSRDLGQGGGYTFGSGTRLTVV.

The genes are TRBV19 and TRBJ1-1; D not certain. The CDR3 is 12 amino acids. CDR1 and CDR2 (germline): LNHDA, SQIVND (reference sequence). V lost 7 bases and J lost 11, with 17 bases in between. The chain's CDR3 is CASTLRGGNAFF. The CDR3 nucleotides read TGTGCCAGTACCCTACGGGGAGGGAACGCTTTCTTT.

J is TRBJ2-1 and V is TRBV18; TRBD1 is a possible D gene (6 bases). Germline V gene sequence: CDR1 KGHSH, CDR2 LQKENI. The CDR3 is 14 amino acids. V dropped 5 bases and J dropped 7 bases, with 15 bases sitting between them. CDR3: CASSSGTDSNEQFF. In DNA form, the CDR3 reads TGTGCCAGCTCATCAGGAACGGACAGTAATGAGCAGTTCTTC.

V usage is TRBV3-1 (or the pseudogene TRBV3-2) and J usage is TRBJ2-1; weak D call: TRBD2 (6 bases). CDR3 length: 16 residues. CDR1 and CDR2 from the germline V gene are LGHDT and YNNKEL (reference sequence). V was clipped by 1 base and J by 5 bases, with 15 bases between them. The CDR3 here is CASSQGVGGAHNEQFF. The CDR3 DNA reads TGTGCCAGCAGCCAAGGGGTGGGCGGGGCCCACAATGAGCAGTTCTTC.

The chain recombines TRBV5-4 with TRBJ2-5; a weak D match, TRBD1 (6 bases). This CDR3 is 14 amino acids long. Trimming shortened V by 2 bases and J by 5 bases, and 13 bases separated the two germline ends. CDR1 is SGHNT and CDR2 is YYREEE in the germline V gene (reference sequence). CDR3 in DNA: TGTGCCAGCAGCTTCACAGGGTCTCAGGAGACCCAGTACTTC. The encoded protein is CASSFTGSQETQYF.

CDR3 residues: CASSLDSNGYTF. The DNA of the CDR3 is TGCGCCAGCAGCCTAGACAGCAATGGCTACACCTTC. The chain recombines TRBV5-1 with TRBJ1-2; D is perhaps TRBD1 (5 bases). Trimming took 4 bases from V and 6 from J, leaving 10 bases between them. CDR1 SGHRS and CDR2 YFSETQ come from the germline V gene. The CDR3 totals 12 residues.

The chain employs TRBV5-6 and TRBJ2-1, with no clear D. The germline V and J ends were trimmed by 0 bases and 0 bases, with 13 bases remaining between them. CDR1 is SGHDT and CDR2 is YYEEEE in the germline V gene. CDR3 length: 17 residues. The DNA of the CDR3 is TGTGCCAGCAGCTTGGGTTTTTACTCGAACTCCTACAATGAGCAGTTCTTC. This codes for CASSLGFYSNSYNEQFF.

The V call is TRBV3-1 (or the pseudogene TRBV3-2), the J call TRBJ2-1; tentative D call: TRBD2 (6 bases). The germline gives CDR1 LGHDT, CDR2 YNNKEL (reference sequence). V dropped 2 bases and J dropped 9 bases, with 20 bases sitting between them. The CDR3 runs 16 residues. The CDR3 coding sequence is TGTGCCAGCAGCCAATTTCTAGGATCGCGGGAAAGTGAGCAGTTCTTC. This translates into CASSQFLGSRESEQFF.

The gene calls are TRBV6-4 and TRBJ1-2, with D possibly TRBD1 on 6 matching bases. This CDR3 is built from 15 residues. Deletions cut 3 bases from V and 0 bases from J, with 11 bases between. Germline V gene lookup returns CDR1 MRHNA and CDR2 SNTAGT. The CDR3 loop is CASSEQGTSNYGYTF. The CDR3 region has the DNA TGTGCCAGCAGTGAACAGGGTACTTCTAACTATGGCTACACCTTC.

The chain uses TRBV9 and TRBJ2-5; unclear D gene. This CDR3 spans 13 amino acids. Germline loops: CDR1 SGDLS, CDR2 YYNGEE. Between the trimmed V and J ends, which lost 2 bases and 4 bases, there was a span of 9 bases. CDR3 loop: CASSVDIAETQYF. CDR3 DNA sequence: TGTGCCAGCAGCGTTGATATAGCAGAGACCCAGTACTTC.

The rearrangement links TRBV30 to TRBJ1-1; the match to TRBD1 covers 11 bases. This CDR3 has 18 amino acids. Germline values: CDR1 GTSNPN, CDR2 SVGIG (reference sequence). V shed 0 bases, J shed 0 bases, and the junction held 9 bases outside the gene matches. CDR3 sequence (DNA): TGTGCCTGGAGTGTTTTGGGACAGGGGGGTAACATGAACACTGAAGCTTTCTTT. As protein: CAWSVLGQGGNMNTEAFF. Based on the CDR3 plus reference TRBV30 and TRBJ1-1, the full variable domain is SQTIHQWPATLVQPVGSPLSLECTVEGTSNPNLYWYRQAAGRGLQLLFYSVGIGQISSEVPQNLSASRPQDRQFILSSKKLLLSDSGFYLCAWSVLGQGGNMNTEAFFGQGTRLTVV.

The rearrangement uses TRBV4-2 and TRBJ2-5; TRBD1 might be the D (5 bases). Trimming shortened V by 0 bases and J by 2 bases, and 13 bases separated the two germline ends. Per the germline V gene, CDR1 is LGHNA and CDR2 is YNFKEQ. This CDR3 region has 16 residues. Here the CDR3 DNA reads TGTGCCAGCAGCCAAGATTGGCAGGGAAGGCAAGAGACCCAGTACTTC. Translation gives CASSQDWQGRQETQYF.

The V gene is TRBV6-5, the J gene TRBJ2-2; D might be TRBD2 (5 bases). The CDR3 length is 15 residues. Trimming removed 0 bases at V and 7 bases at J, with 12 bases between. CDR1 MNHEY and CDR2 SVGAGI come from the germline V gene. The CDR3 is CASSYSIALDGELFF. The DNA for the CDR3 is TGTGCCAGCAGTTACTCAATAGCGTTGGACGGGGAGCTGTTTTTT.